The 6 T cell receptor beta chains presented below share a single source sample, sequenced in a study of blood T cell repertoires in COVID-19 (dated by TCRdb to 2020 to 2021). Libraries came from the immunoSEQ multiplex PCR assay. TCRdb stores this immuneACCESS table with in-frame sequences only. Part of the clones is absent; in the studies checked, under half of the shortfall reflects unresolved V genes, and no reason is known for the rest. Within this sample are 200,000 to 250,000 clones, with 85% of them counted one time only. The ten largest account for around 1% of the sample. Sample: peripheral blood. The receptors here all came from a man aged 35-49 years with acute or convalescent COVID-19.

This clone was observed a single time. This chain connects TRBV5-4 to TRBJ1-6, with 8 nucleotides matching TRBD1. V shed 4 bases and J 8 bases; nucleotides not matched to a gene: 8. The CDR3 contains 15 residues. Per germline, CDR1 SGHNT and CDR2 YYREEE (reference sequence). CDR3 DNA sequence: TGTGCCAGCAGCCCCGGACAGGGCTGGGATTCACCCCTCCACTTT. Protein: CASSPGQGWDSPLHF.

This clone was seen more than once but under ten times. The CDR3 reads CASSPTGQSYEQYF. The CDR3 region has the DNA TGTGCCAGCAGTCCTACAGGGCAGTCCTACGAGCAGTACTTC. The chain uses TRBV7-9 and TRBJ2-7, with D possibly matching TRBD1 (6 bases). The CDR3 has 14 amino acids. The V end was cut by 6 bases, the J end by 1 base, with 13 bases between. Per germline, CDR1 SEHNR and CDR2 FQNEAQ (reference sequence).

The chain combines TRBV15 with TRBJ2-5, with TRBD2 matching 7 bases. The germline V gene has CDR1 LNHNV and CDR2 YYDKDF (reference sequence). The CDR3 is 16 amino acids. Losses at the gene ends were 1 base for V and 5 bases for J; bases not matched to a gene: 10. Written as DNA, the CDR3 is TGTGCCACCAGCAGAGGGACGGGGGGACCGGTGGAGACCCAGTACTTC. Its protein product is CATSRGTGGPVETQYF.

The V and J genes are TRBV6-5 and TRBJ2-5; no firm D call. Trimming shortened V by 6 bases and J by 5 bases, and 4 bases separated the two germline ends. CDR3 length: 10 residues. The V gene's germline CDR1 is MNHEY and CDR2 SVGAGI. Written as DNA, the CDR3 is TGTGCCAGCAGGCAGGAGACCCAGTACTTC. Its protein product is CASRQETQYF.

V usage is TRBV7-8 and J usage is TRBJ1-1, with D maybe TRBD1 (6 bases). This CDR3 is built from 13 residues. In germline, CDR1 is SGHVS, CDR2 FQNEAQ. V was pared by 6 bases and J by 1 base, with 9 bases between. CDR3 amino acids: CASSLDRNTEAFF. CDR3 nucleotide sequence: TGTGCCAGCAGTCTGGACAGGAACACTGAAGCTTTCTTT.

The chain joins TRBV4-1 to TRBJ1-5; TRBD1 agrees at 9 bases. Per germline, CDR1 MGHRA and CDR2 YSYEKL. CDR3 length equals 19 residues. V dropped 0 bases and J dropped 0; count of bases not matched to a gene: 9. The CDR3, as DNA: TGCGCCAGCAGCCAAGACACAGGGGGCGACTTTTATAGCAATCAGCCCCAGCATTTT. It codes for CASSQDTGGDFYSNQPQHF.